This T cell receptor (beta chain) appears in the sequencing data of a study of OX40 agonist ivuxolimab in advanced cancers. The study in broad terms: Ivuxolimab was a fully human IgG2 agonistic monoclonal antibody targeting the costimulatory receptor OX40 (CD134). Intravenous ivuxolimab was administered to patients every 2 weeks at six dose levels: 0.01, 0.1, 0.3, 1.5, 3 and 10 mg/kg. Of the roughly 50 dose-escalation patients, hepatocellular carcinoma was present in some 19, melanoma in some 15, renal cell carcinoma in 9 and head and neck cancer in 9. The dose-escalation cohort was almost 85% male with a mean age of about 54 years, ranging from roughly 23 to 90. Prior anti-PD-1, anti-PD-L1 or anti-CTLA-4 therapy was permitted, and 30% to 50% of dose-escalation patients had received checkpoint inhibitors. Three dose-escalation patients achieved partial responses, one with hepatocellular carcinoma and two with cutaneous melanoma. Peripheral TCRbeta sequencing aimed to test whether ivuxolimab altered TCR sequence diversity and caused clonal T-cell expansion. The paper describes the monotherapy dose-escalation part (N of about 50 patients) of the phase I trial of ivuxolimab.

The trial excluded patients who had a history of autoimmune disease or were on systemic immunosuppression. Peripheral blood for TCR sequencing was collected from all dose cohorts at baseline, on cycle 4 day 1, and on cycle 7 day 1. Samples came from an open-label, multicenter, first-in-human phase I dose-escalation trial of ivuxolimab. Adults with locally advanced or metastatic melanoma, renal cell carcinoma, hepatocellular carcinoma or head and neck squamous cell carcinoma were enrolled in the trial. Before TCR sequencing, CD4+ and CD8+ T cells were separately sorted from peripheral blood. As concerns this clone: This clone's antigen is unknown. The input lacks base qualities; no much larger clone sits a single base away.

Genomic DNA was extracted from sorted cells for sequencing of the TCRbeta CDR3 region. The immunoSEQ Assay was used for sequencing of TCRbeta CDR3 regions. TCRdb carries this immuneACCESS record with in-frame sequences only. Its versions omit some clonotypes, under half of them owing to an unresolved V gene in the studies checked, with the rest unexplained. A total of 60,000 to 80,000 clones appear in this sample, 70% to 90% of them only once. In total, the top ten clones hold approximately 5.6% of the sample. The CDR3 runs 15 residues from the cysteine to the phenylalanine. CDR3 DNA only is kept here, 45 bases in frame from base 1. The germline V gene encodes CDR1 MNHNY and CDR2 SVGAGI (reference sequence). V sheds 6 bases and J sheds 2 bases, leaving 14 bases between their ends. The investigation overall reported the following: The antigen specificity of the clonally expanded peripheral T cells was not determined. At doses of 0.1 to 3.0 mg/kg, clonal expansion of both CD4+ and CD8+ blood T cells was observed from baseline to week 6. Low levels of normalized T-cell clonal expansion were also seen in some patients who did not respond. In the 0.1-3.0 mg/kg groups, partial responders had among the lowest normalized peripheral clonal expansion, particularly in CD8+ T cells. After ivuxolimab, more expanded clones were found on average in CD8+ T cells than in CD4+ T cells.

This sequence uses TRBV6-6 and TRBJ1-5; a tentative D call is TRBD1 (5 bases match). This TCR came from an adult with an advanced solid tumor such as melanoma, head and neck, liver or kidney cancer. The source was CD4+ or CD8+ T cells sorted from blood, collected in a trial of the OX40 agonist ivuxolimab. The CDR3 region has the sequence CASRTGGGGNQPQHF. The bases read TGTGCCAGCAGGACCGGTGGGGGTGGCAATCAGCCCCAGCATTTT.